The clone carrying this T cell receptor (beta chain) was observed once. Its matching antigen is unknown. The germline gene is not matched at one end of the junction; a read error may be the cause. The data derive from a study of T cells in Graves' hyperthyroidism and ophthalmopathy. CDR1 is MGHDK, CDR2 SYGVNS, per germline. The CDR3 sequence is 16 residues long. Amplification yielded TCR beta CDR3 regions, with RNA transcripts as the source. During a first-round RT-PCR of the TCR CDR3, the HTBI primer set was used. TCRdb re-analysed the multiplex PCR reads in MiXCR, keeping a single row per CDR3 protein. Of roughly 500,000 distinct CDR3 sequences in the sample, 40% to 55% were seen once. Overall study results and limits: The blood repertoire included most of the expanded thyroid clonotypes above 0.001. For ophthalmopathy, model prediction preceded onset by a median roughly 6.5 months.

The sample taken for sequencing was peripheral blood or thyroid tissue (not recorded which). The rearrangement uses TRBV25-1 and TRBJ2-7, with a possible D match to TRBD2 (6 bases). This receptor was obtained from an adult woman with Graves' disease, either hyperthyroidism or ophthalmopathy (not recorded which). DNA of the CDR3: TGTGCCTGCAGTGCTCTCGGGTCGGACTATTCCTACGAGCAGTACTTC. Protein sequence: CACSALGSDYSYEQYF.